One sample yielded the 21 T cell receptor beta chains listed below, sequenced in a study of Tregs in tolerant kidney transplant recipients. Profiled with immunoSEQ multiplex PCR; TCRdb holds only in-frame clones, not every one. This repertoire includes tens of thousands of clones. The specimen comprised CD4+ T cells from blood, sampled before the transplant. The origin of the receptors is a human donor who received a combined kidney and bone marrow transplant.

This chain's CDR3 is CASSLGASGELFF. CDR3 DNA, as far as it was read: TGTGCCAGCAGCTTAGGTGCGAGCGGGGAG. The chain joins TRBV7-2 to TRBJ2-2; D not resolved. Read data end 3 residues before the CDR3 end; the end is taken from the germline J gene. Germline CDR1 SGHTA, CDR2 FQGNSA. This CDR3 region has 13 residues. The V end was cut by 1 base, the J end by 7 bases, with 7 bases between.

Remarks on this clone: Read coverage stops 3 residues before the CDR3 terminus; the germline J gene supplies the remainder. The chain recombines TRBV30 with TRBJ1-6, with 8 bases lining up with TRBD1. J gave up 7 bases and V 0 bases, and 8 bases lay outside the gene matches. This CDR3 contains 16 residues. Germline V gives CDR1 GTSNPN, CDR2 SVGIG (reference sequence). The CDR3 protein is CAWSVGPTGGNSPLHF. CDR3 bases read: TGTGCCTGGAGTGTAGGGCCAACAGGGGGAAATTCACCC.

CDR3 region: CASSPGGSGTDTQYF. The covered CDR3 bases are TGTGCCAGTAGTCCAGGGGGTAGTGGCACAGATACG. The chain uses TRBV19 and TRBJ2-3; 7 bases fit TRBD1. The CDR3 extends 3 residues past the end of the read, so its final part is completed from the germline J gene. Germline V CDR1 and CDR2: LNHDA, SQIVND (reference sequence). The CDR3 has 15 amino acids. V shed 5 bases and J 1 base; nucleotides not matched to a gene: 6.

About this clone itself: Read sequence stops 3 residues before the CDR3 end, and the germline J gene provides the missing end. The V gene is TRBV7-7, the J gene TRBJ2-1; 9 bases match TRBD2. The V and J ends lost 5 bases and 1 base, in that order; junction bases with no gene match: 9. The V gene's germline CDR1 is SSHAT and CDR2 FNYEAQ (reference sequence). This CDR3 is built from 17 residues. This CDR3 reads CASSPLLAGLSYNEQFF. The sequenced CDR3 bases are TGTGCCAGCAGCCCGCTCCTAGCGGGGCTTTCCTACAATGAG. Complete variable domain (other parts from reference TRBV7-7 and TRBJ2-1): GAGVSQSPRYKVTKRGQDVTLRCDPISSHATLYWYQQALGQGPEFLTYFNYEAQPDKSGLPSDRFSAERPEGSISTLTIQRTEQRDSAMYRCASSPLLAGLSYNEQFFGPGTRLTVL.

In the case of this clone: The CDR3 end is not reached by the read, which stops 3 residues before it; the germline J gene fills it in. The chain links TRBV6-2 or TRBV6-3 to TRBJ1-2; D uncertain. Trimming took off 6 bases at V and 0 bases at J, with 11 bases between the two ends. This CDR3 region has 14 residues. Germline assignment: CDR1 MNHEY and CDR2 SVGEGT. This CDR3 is CASSPGETNYGYTF. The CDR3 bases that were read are TGTGCCAGCAGCCCCGGGGAGACTAACTATGGC.

The CDR3: CSASAGSEKLFF. CDR3 bases read: TGCAGTGCTAGCGCAGGGAGTGAAAAA. The rearrangement links TRBV20-1 to TRBJ1-4, with D possibly being TRBD1 (5 bases). The read falls 3 residues short of the CDR3 end, and the missing part is taken from the germline J gene. V was cut by 3 bases and J by 7 bases, with 9 bases left in between. Looked up from germline, CDR1 is DFQATT and CDR2 is SNEGSKA (reference sequence). The CDR3 sequence is 12 residues long.

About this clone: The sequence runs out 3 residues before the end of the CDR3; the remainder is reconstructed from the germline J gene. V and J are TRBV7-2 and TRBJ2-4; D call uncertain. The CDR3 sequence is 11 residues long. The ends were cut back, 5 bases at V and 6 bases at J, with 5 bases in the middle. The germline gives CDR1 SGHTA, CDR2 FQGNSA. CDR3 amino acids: CASSHSNIQYF. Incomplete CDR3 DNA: TGTGCCAGCAGCCACTCAAACATT.

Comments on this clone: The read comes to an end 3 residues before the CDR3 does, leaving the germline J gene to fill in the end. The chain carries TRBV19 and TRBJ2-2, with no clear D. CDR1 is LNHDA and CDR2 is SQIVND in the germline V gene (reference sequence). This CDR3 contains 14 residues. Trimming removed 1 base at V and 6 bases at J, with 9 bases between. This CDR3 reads CASSIAGIAGELFF. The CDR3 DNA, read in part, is TGTGCCAGTAGTATAGCCGGTATCGCCGGGGAG. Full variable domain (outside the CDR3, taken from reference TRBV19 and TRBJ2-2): DGGITQSPKYLFRKEGQNVTLSCEQNLNHDAMYWYRQDPGQGLRLIYYSQIVNDFQKGDIAEGYSVSREKKESFPLTVTSAQKNPTAFYLCASSIAGIAGELFFGEGSRLTVL.

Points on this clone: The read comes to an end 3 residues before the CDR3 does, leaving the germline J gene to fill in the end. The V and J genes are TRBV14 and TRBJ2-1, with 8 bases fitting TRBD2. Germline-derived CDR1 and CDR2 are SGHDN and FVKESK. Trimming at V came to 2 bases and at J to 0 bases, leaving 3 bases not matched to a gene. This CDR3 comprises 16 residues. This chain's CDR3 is CASSQSGGSSYNEQFF. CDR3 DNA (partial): TGTGCCAGCAGCCAATCGGGGGGGAGCTCCTACAATGAG. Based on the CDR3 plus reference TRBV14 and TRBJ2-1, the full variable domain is EAGVTQFPSHSVIEKGQTVTLRCDPISGHDNLYWYRRVMGKEIKFLLHFVKESKQDESGMPNNRFLAERTGGTYSTLKVQPAELEDSGVYFCASSQSGGSSYNEQFFGPGTRLTVL.

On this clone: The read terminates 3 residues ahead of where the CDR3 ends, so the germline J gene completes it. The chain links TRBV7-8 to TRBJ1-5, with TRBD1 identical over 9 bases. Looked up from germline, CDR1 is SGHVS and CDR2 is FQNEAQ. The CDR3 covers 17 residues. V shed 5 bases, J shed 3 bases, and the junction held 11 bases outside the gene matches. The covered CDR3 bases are TGTGCCAGCAGCGCAAACCGGGACAGGGAATACAATCAGCCC. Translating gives CASSANRDREYNQP. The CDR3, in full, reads CASSANRDREYNQPQHF.

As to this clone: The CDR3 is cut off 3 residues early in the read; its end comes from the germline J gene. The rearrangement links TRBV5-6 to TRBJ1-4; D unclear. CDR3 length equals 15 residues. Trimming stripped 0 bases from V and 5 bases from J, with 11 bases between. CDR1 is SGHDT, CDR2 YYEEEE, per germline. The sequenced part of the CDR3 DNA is TGTGCCAGCAGCTTGGCAGACACCTTGAATGAAAAA. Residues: CASSLADTLNEK. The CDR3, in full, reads CASSLADTLNEKLFF.

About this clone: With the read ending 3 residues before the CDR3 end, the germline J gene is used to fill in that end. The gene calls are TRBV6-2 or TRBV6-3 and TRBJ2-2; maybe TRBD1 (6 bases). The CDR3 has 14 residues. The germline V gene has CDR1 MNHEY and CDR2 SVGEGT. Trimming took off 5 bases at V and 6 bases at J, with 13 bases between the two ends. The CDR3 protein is CASSRLGGPGELFF. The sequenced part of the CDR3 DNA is TGTGCCAGCAGTCGTCTAGGGGGACCCGGGGAG.

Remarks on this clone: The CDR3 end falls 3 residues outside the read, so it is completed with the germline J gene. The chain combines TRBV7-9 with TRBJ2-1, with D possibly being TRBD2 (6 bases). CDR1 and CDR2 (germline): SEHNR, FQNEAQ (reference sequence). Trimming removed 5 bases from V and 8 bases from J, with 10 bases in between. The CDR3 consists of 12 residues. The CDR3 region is CASSRGWDEQFF. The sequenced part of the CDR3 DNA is TGTGCCAGCAGCCGGGGGTGGGATGAG.

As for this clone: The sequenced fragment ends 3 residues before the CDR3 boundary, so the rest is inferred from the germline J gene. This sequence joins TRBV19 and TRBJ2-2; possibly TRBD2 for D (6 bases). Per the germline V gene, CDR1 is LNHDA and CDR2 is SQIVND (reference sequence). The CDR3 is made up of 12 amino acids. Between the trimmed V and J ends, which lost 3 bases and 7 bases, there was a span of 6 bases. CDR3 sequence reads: CASSIGGGELFF. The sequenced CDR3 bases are TGTGCCAGTAGTATCGGGGGCGGGGAG.

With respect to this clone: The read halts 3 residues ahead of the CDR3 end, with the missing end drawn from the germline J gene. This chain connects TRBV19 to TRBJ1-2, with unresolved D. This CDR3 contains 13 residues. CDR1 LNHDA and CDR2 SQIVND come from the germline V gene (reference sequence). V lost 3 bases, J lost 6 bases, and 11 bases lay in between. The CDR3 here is CASSIARSDGYTF. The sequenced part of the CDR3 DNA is TGTGCCAGTAGTATCGCCAGGTCCGATGGC. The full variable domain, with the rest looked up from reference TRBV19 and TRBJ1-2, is DGGITQSPKYLFRKEGQNVTLSCEQNLNHDAMYWYRQDPGQGLRLIYYSQIVNDFQKGDIAEGYSVSREKKESFPLTVTSAQKNPTAFYLCASSIARSDGYTFGSGTRLTVV.

The DNA read from the CDR3 is TGTGCCAGCAGCTTGATGCGTAACACTGAA. Its translation is CASSLMRNTE. The full-length CDR3 reads as CASSLMRNTEAFF. V gene TRBV7-8 combines with J gene TRBJ1-1; D gene uncertain. With the read ending 3 residues before the CDR3 end, the germline J gene is used to fill in that end. The CDR3 has 13 amino acids. Deletions cut 3 bases from V and 2 bases from J, with 7 bases between. The germline V gene encodes CDR1 SGHVS and CDR2 FQNEAQ. Full variable domain (rest looked up from reference TRBV7-8 and TRBJ1-1): GAGVSQSPRYKVAKRGQDVALRCDPISGHVSLFWYQQALGQGPEFLTYFQNEAQLDKSGLPSDRFFAERPEGSVSTLKIQRTQQEDSAVYLCASSLMRNTEAFFGQGTRLTVV.

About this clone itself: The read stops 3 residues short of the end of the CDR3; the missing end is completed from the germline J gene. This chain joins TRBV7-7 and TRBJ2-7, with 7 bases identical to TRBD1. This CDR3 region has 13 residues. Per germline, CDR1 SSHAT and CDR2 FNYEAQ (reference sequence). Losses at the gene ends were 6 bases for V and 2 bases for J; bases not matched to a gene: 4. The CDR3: CASSHGTAYEQYF. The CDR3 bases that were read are TGTGCCAGCAGTCATGGGACAGCCTACGAG. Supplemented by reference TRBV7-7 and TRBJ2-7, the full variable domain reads GAGVSQSPRYKVTKRGQDVTLRCDPISSHATLYWYQQALGQGPEFLTYFNYEAQPDKSGLPSDRFSAERPEGSISTLTIQRTEQRDSAMYRCASSHGTAYEQYFGPGTRLTVT.

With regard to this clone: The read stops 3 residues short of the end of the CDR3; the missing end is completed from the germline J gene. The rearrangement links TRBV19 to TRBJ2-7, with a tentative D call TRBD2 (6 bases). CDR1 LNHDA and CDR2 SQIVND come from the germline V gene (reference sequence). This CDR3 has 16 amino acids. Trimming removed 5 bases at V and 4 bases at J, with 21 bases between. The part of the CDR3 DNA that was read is TGTGCCAGTAGTGATTTTCAACCGGGACTGACTTACGAG. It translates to CASSDFQPGLTYE. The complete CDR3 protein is CASSDFQPGLTYEQYF.

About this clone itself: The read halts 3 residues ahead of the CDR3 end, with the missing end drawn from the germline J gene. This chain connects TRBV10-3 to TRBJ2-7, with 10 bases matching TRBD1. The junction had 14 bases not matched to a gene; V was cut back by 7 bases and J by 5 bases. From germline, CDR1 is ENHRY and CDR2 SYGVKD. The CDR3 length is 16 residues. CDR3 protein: CAITRTPGQGSHEQYF. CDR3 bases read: TGTGCCATCACTCGAACGCCGGGACAGGGGAGTCACGAG.

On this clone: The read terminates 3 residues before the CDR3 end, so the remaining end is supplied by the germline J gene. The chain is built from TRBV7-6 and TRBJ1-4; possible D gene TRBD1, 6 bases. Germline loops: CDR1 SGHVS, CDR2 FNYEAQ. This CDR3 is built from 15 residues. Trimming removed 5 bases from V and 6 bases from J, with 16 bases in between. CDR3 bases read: TGTGCCAGCAGCCGTAGGGGAGCAGGGGATGAAAAA. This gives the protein CASSRRGAGDEK. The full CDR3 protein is CASSRRGAGDEKLFF.

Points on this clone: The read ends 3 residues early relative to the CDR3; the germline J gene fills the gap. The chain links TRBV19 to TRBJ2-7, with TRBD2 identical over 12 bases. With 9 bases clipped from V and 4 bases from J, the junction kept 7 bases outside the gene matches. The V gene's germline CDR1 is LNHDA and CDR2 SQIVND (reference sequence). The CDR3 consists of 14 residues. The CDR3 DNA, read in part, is TGTGCCAGCGCACTAGCGGGAGGCGGGTACGAG. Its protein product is CASALAGGGYE. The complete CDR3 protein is CASALAGGGYEQYF. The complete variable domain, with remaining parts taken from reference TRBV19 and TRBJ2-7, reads DGGITQSPKYLFRKEGQNVTLSCEQNLNHDAMYWYRQDPGQGLRLIYYSQIVNDFQKGDIAEGYSVSREKKESFPLTVTSAQKNPTAFYLCASALAGGGYEQYFGPGTRLTVT.